These 11 T cell receptor beta chains were all obtained from the same sample, sequenced in a study of blood T cell repertoires in COVID-19. TCRdb's table, derived via immunoSEQ multiplex PCR, lists solely in-frame clones and lacks some. Here the sample spans around 9,700 clones, roughly 85% being singletons. Sample: peripheral blood. The receptors were gathered from a man aged 25 to 45 with active or convalescent COVID-19.

This clone appeared once. The chain combines TRBV5-6 with TRBJ2-6; D gene ambiguous. Trimming cost V 6 bases and J 5 bases, with 21 bases left between them. Germline CDR1 and CDR2: SGHDT and YYEEEE. The CDR3 extends over 17 amino acids. CDR3 sequence reads: CASMLDNSHSRANVLTF. In nucleotides, the CDR3 is TGTGCCAGCATGCTTGACAATAGTCACAGTCGGGCCAACGTCCTGACTTTC.

This chain connects TRBV12-3 or TRBV12-4 to TRBJ1-6; D is unresolved. With 5 bases removed from V and 7 bases from J, the gap between germline ends came to 6 bases. CDR3 length equals 12 residues. In DNA form, the CDR3 reads TGTGCCAGCAGTCTCGAGAATTCACCCCTCCACTTT. It codes for CASSLENSPLHF.

This clone was picked up one time. The genes are TRBV5-4 and TRBJ2-7; 7 bases are shared with TRBD2. V trimming: 5 bases; J trimming: 2 bases; junction bases outside the gene matches: 7. In germline, CDR1 is SGHNT, CDR2 YYREEE (reference sequence). CDR3 length equals 14 residues. In nucleotides, the CDR3 is TGTGCCAGCAGTTACGGCGGGGGAGCCTACGAGCAGTACGTC. It codes for CASSYGGGAYEQYV.

V is TRBV5-6 and J is TRBJ1-2; D gene uncertain. The germline V gene encodes CDR1 SGHDT and CDR2 YYEEEE. V lost 0 bases and J lost 9, with 9 bases in between. The CDR3 consists of 12 residues. The CDR3 bases are TGTGCCAGCAGCTTGGGTGGAGTACGCTACACCTTC. It specifies CASSLGGVRYTF.

Only one count was recorded for this clone. V and J are TRBV30 and TRBJ2-3; 8 nucleotides line up with TRBD2. The ends lost 4 bases at V and 4 bases at J; junction bases unmatched: 7. This CDR3 region has 14 residues. CDR1 and CDR2 (germline): GTSNPN, SVGIG (reference sequence). The CDR3 loop reads CAWNRGLAADTQYF. The CDR3 bases are TGTGCCTGGAATAGAGGACTAGCAGCAGATACGCAGTATTTT.

The V call is TRBV6-5, the J call TRBJ1-2; D might be TRBD1 (5 bases). This CDR3 is built from 13 residues. V lost 8 bases to trimming and J lost 8 bases, with 18 bases between them. Per the germline V gene, CDR1 is MNHEY and CDR2 is SVGAGI. The CDR3 DNA follows: TGTGCCAGCGCGACCGGGGACTTCGGGGGCTACACCTTC. Translated: CASATGDFGGYTF.

The chain is built from TRBV19 and TRBJ2-5, with 15 bases matching TRBD2. Germline V lookup: CDR1 LNHDA, CDR2 SQIVND (reference sequence). V dropped 6 bases and J dropped 6; count of bases not matched to a gene: 11. This CDR3 is built from 17 residues. CDR3 nucleotides: TGTGCCAGTAGGCCGGGACTAGCGGGGGGCTCCGTGAAGACCCAGTACTTC. Amino acid sequence: CASRPGLAGGSVKTQYF.

The V call is TRBV7-2, the J call TRBJ2-7, with 10 bases aligning to TRBD1. V was clipped by 5 bases and J by 3 bases; unmatched bases: 10. CDR1 is SGHTA and CDR2 is FQGNSA in the germline V gene. The CDR3 length is 16 residues. As DNA, the CDR3 is TGTGCCAGCAGCGACGGTGGACAGGGGGGAAACTACGAGCAGTACGTC. This gives the protein CASSDGGQGGNYEQYV.

The chain employs TRBV20-1 and TRBJ2-7; D gene ambiguous. Trimming removed 3 bases from V and 5 bases from J, with 11 bases in between. The length of the CDR3 is 12 residues. CDR1 is DFQATT, CDR2 SNEGSKA, per germline (reference sequence). The CDR3 loop is CSASHSNHEQYV. The CDR3 DNA reads as TGCAGTGCTAGTCACAGTAACCACGAGCAGTACGTC.

This clone came up once. The chain links TRBV7-5 to TRBJ1-1. TRBV7-5 is a known pseudogene. The CDR3 length is 15 residues. The CDR3 nucleotides are TGTGTCAGAAGCTTAGCGTCTGGGGGGGGGCCTGAAGCTTTCTTT. Amino acid sequence: CVRSLASGGGPEAFF.

The chain combines TRBV7-8 with TRBJ1-2, with D hard to call. CDR1 and CDR2 from the germline V gene are SGHVS and FQNEAQ. Trimming removed 5 bases at V and 3 bases at J, with 16 bases between. This CDR3 region has 15 residues. The CDR3 is CASSPLGPADYGYTF. CDR3 DNA sequence: TGTGCCAGCAGCCCGCTAGGTCCCGCTGACTATGGCTACACCTTC.